The rows below give T cell receptor beta chains drawn from one sample of a study of cytomegalovirus exposure and HLA in healthy donors. Measured with immunoSEQ multiplex PCR; TCRdb has only the in-frame clones, and not every one. The sample has 150,000 to 200,000 clones, around 75% seen once; the top ten hold 4% to 5%. Material: PBMCs. The receptors come from a man between 18 and 29 years old in good health and CMV-seropositive. Each CDR3 is given with its conserved first and last residue. Each record gives: V gene, D gene, clone size, J gene, CDR3 DNA, CDR3 protein. A D gene is named only where the DNA matches it firmly. Expanded clones get a size class; other rows say once, few or many, or leave the size out.

>TRBV30|TRBD2|-|TRBJ2-3
TGTGCCTGGAGTGTAGGATCTGGCGGGGGGGGTGATACGCAGTATTTT
CAWSVGSGGGGDTQYF
>TRBV5-8|-|few|TRBJ2-1
TGTGCCAGCAGCCGAAGGACAGCCAATGAGCAGTTCTTC
CASSRRTANEQFF
>TRBV28|TRBD2|-|TRBJ2-5
TGTGCCAGCAGTGTGGGGGGGGAGATTCAAGAGACCCAGTACTTC
CASSVGGEIQETQYF
>TRBV7-3|-|-|TRBJ2-1
TGTGCCAGCAGCCCTAAGGGGGGGGAGACCTACAATGAGCAGTTCTTC
CASSPKGGETYNEQFF
>TRBV6-5|-|-|TRBJ1-6
TGTGCCAGCAGTTACTCGAAGACAGGCTATTCACCCCTCCACTTT
CASSYSKTGYSPLHF
>TRBV2|TRBD1|-|TRBJ1-5
TGTGCCAGCAGGGACAGGGGGAATCAGCCCCAGCATTTT
CASRDRGNQPQHF
>TRBV5-6|-|few|TRBJ2-5
TGTGCCAGCACCTTCGGGGTCCAAGAGACCCAGTACTTC
CASTFGVQETQYF
>TRBV5-1|TRBD1|-|TRBJ2-2
TGCGCCAGCAGCTTCGGGACAGGGACCGGGGAGCTGTTTTTT
CASSFGTGTGELFF
>TRBV4-1|-|-|TRBJ1-2
TGCGCCAGCAGCCAAGGAAACAGGGCGAGTAGCTATGGCTACACCTTC
CASSQGNRASSYGYTF
>TRBV6-5|-|-|TRBJ2-3
TGTGCCAGCAGTTACCGTGGGGGCAGCACAGATACGCAGTATTTT
CASSYRGGSTDTQYF
>TRBV28|TRBD1|few|TRBJ1-1
TGTGCCAGCAGCCCGGGACAGCGGAACACTGAAGCTTTCTTT
CASSPGQRNTEAFF
>TRBV6-1|-|-|TRBJ1-5
TGTGCCAGCAGTGAAGGGACAACTAGCAATCAGCCCCAGCATTTT
CASSEGTTSNQPQHF
>TRBV21-1|-|-|TRBJ1-1
TGTGCCAGCAGCGCGGCGAAACATGAAGCTTTCTTT
CASSAAKHEAFF
>TRBV28|TRBD1|-|TRBJ2-5
TGTGCCACATTAGGACAGGGTCAAGAGACCCAGTACTTC
CATLGQGQETQYF
>TRBV28|-|-|TRBJ1-1
TGTGCCAGCAGTTTAGTCCAGGGGAACACTGAAGCTTTCTTT
CASSLVQGNTEAFF
>TRBV6-1|-|-|TRBJ1-5
TGTGCCAGCAGTGACAGGGCTTTGGATCAGCCCCAGCATTTT
CASSDRALDQPQHF
>TRBV7-6|-|-|TRBJ1-1
TGTGCCAGCAGCTTAGCGAGTGGGGGGACTGAAGCTTTCTTT
CASSLASGGTEAFF
>TRBV9|-|-|TRBJ2-5
TGTGCCAGCAGCGTAGTGGCTCAAGGGGCTCGAGGAGAGACCCAGTACTTC
CASSVVAQGARGETQYF
>TRBV7-9|TRBD1|-|TRBJ1-4
TGTGCCAGCAGCTCGACAGGGGAGGGTAATGAAAAACTGTTTTTT
CASSSTGEGNEKLFF
>TRBV5-1|TRBD1|-|TRBJ1-1
TGCGCCAGCAGCAGAGGACAGGGGAACACTGAAGCTTTCTTT
CASSRGQGNTEAFF
>TRBV2|-|few|TRBJ1-5
TGTGCCAGCAGGACCCCCGGCAGGGCGGACGATCAGCCCCAGCATTTT
CASRTPGRADDQPQHF
>TRBV30|-|-|TRBJ1-1
TGTGCCTGGATTAACAGTGACAAGCCTGAGAACACTGAAGCTTTCTTT
CAWINSDKPENTEAFF
>TRBV5-4|TRBD1|-|TRBJ1-2
TGTGCCAGCAGCTTGTTTCAGGGGGCAAACTATGGCTACACCTTC
CASSLFQGANYGYTF
>TRBV11-3|-|-|TRBJ1-1
TGTGCCAGCAGCACTTCAAGCGACACTGAAGCTTTCTTT
CASSTSSDTEAFF
>TRBV18|-|-|TRBJ1-1
TGTGCCAGCTCACCGGAGTTGGGGCAAACTGAAGCTTTCTTT
CASSPELGQTEAFF